The 18 T cell receptor beta chains below were found in one sample sequenced in a study of cytomegalovirus exposure and HLA in healthy donors. 13 Jbeta primers and 60 Vbeta primers were used for the PCR. Data came from immunoSEQ multiplex PCR; TCRdb stores just in-frame clones and leaves some out. The sample consists of roughly 160,000 clones, 75% to 90% of them appearing once. The sequenced material came from PBMCs. Receptor source: a boy between 2 and 15 years old in good health and CMV-seronegative.

The chain joins TRBV15 to TRBJ2-1; 9 positions match TRBD2. The germline gives CDR1 LNHNV, CDR2 YYDKDF (reference sequence). The CDR3 has 17 amino acids. V dropped 5 bases and J dropped 4; count of bases not matched to a gene: 12. CDR3 protein: CATSGGGASLRYNEQFF. CDR3 nucleotide sequence: TGTGCCACCAGCGGCGGGGGGGCCTCCCTACGTTACAATGAGCAGTTCTTC.

V is TRBV11-2 and J is TRBJ2-2; D possibly corresponds to TRBD1 (6 bases). The CDR3 extends over 16 amino acids. The V end lost 6 bases, the J end lost 2 bases, and 16 bases lay between the germline ends. Per the germline V gene, CDR1 is SGHAT and CDR2 is FQNNGV. The CDR3 protein is CASRFPTRGNTGELFF. Here the CDR3 DNA reads TGTGCCAGCAGGTTTCCCACCAGGGGAAACACCGGGGAGCTGTTTTTT.

The chain combines TRBV2 with TRBJ2-5; weak D call: TRBD1 (6 bases). TRBJ2-7 matches the DNA end more closely, so the J call is doubtful. There are 14 residues in the CDR3. Per the germline V gene, CDR1 is SNHLY and CDR2 is FYNNEI. The chain's CDR3 is CASDKGTQTYEQYF. In DNA, the CDR3 is TGTGCCAGCGACAAGGGGACACAGACCTACGAGCAGTACTTC.

The V gene is TRBV2, the J gene TRBJ2-1; TRBD2 matches at 10 bases. CDR1 SNHLY and CDR2 FYNNEI come from the germline V gene. V dropped 8 bases and J dropped 2; count of bases not matched to a gene: 12. CDR3 size: 17 residues. CDR3: CASWTSGGGPPYNEQFF. The CDR3 nucleotides read TGTGCCAGCTGGACTAGCGGAGGTGGTCCCCCCTACAATGAGCAGTTCTTC.

The CDR3 spells CASSQTGGGETQYF. CDR3 nucleotides: TGTGCCAGCAGCCAGACAGGGGGCGGAGAGACCCAGTACTTC. The chain carries TRBV5-4 and TRBJ2-5, with 10 bases matching TRBD1. The CDR3 has 14 residues. From germline, CDR1 is SGHNT and CDR2 YYREEE (reference sequence). V trimming: 4 bases; J trimming: 4 bases; junction bases outside the gene matches: 4.

This clone was seen once. The CDR3 loop reads CSGRIGNTIYF. The CDR3 bases are TGCAGCGGGAGGATTGGAAACACCATATATTTT. The chain recombines TRBV29-1 with TRBJ1-3; no clear D. Germline CDR1 reads SQVTM; CDR2 reads ANQGSEA. The CDR3 contains 11 residues. The V gene lost 7 bases and the J gene lost 3 bases, with 7 bases spanning the gap.

This chain connects TRBV19 to TRBJ2-5, with 10 bases lining up with TRBD1. V lost 5 bases, J lost 5 bases, and 11 bases stayed unmatched. From germline, CDR1 is LNHDA and CDR2 SQIVND (reference sequence). The CDR3 extends over 16 amino acids. The DNA for the CDR3 is TGTGCCAGTAGTCCCTCGACCGGGACAGGGGAGGAGACCCAGTACTTC. Translated, it gives CASSPSTGTGEETQYF.

Comment on this clone: The conserved phenylalanine or tryptophan normally closing the CDR3 is absent here, so this likely arose from a read error. This chain links TRBV5-1 with TRBJ1-2, with 9 bases that match TRBD1. V was clipped by 0 bases and J by 6 bases; unmatched bases: 6. Germline-derived CDR1 and CDR2 are SGHRS and YFSETQ. The length of the CDR3 is 15 residues. This CDR3 is CASSLGTGVNHGYTS. DNA of the CDR3: TGCGCCAGCAGCTTGGGGACAGGGGTAAACCATGGCTACACCTCC.

The rearrangement joins TRBV5-6 to TRBJ1-5; tentatively, D is TRBD1 (5 bases). The V end was cut by 0 bases, the J end by 1 base, with 8 bases between. Germline V gene data show CDR1 as SGHDT and CDR2 as YYEEEE. CDR3 size: 15 residues. The CDR3 protein is CASSLVTESNQPQHF. The CDR3 DNA sequence: TGTGCCAGCAGCTTGGTGACAGAAAGCAATCAGCCCCAGCATTTT. Full variable domain (outside the CDR3, taken from reference TRBV5-6 and TRBJ1-5): DAGVTQSPTHLIKTRGQQVTLRCSPKSGHDTVSWYQQALGQGPQFIFQYYEEEERQRGNFPDRFSGHQFPNYSSELNVNALLLGDSALYLCASSLVTESNQPQHFGDGTRLSIL.

The chain couples TRBV9 to TRBJ2-7, with a weak D call TRBD1 (5 bases). This CDR3 is built from 15 residues. Germline V gene data show CDR1 as SGDLS and CDR2 as YYNGEE. Trimming took off 4 bases at V and 3 bases at J, with 17 bases between the two ends. The CDR3 is CASSPSSHRGYEQYF. The CDR3 nucleotides read TGTGCCAGCAGCCCCTCCTCCCATAGGGGCTACGAGCAGTACTTC.

This clone has more than one count but fewer than ten. The chain employs TRBV5-6 and TRBJ2-7; 9 bases agree with TRBD1. The V segment lost 4 bases and the J segment 3 bases; nucleotides outside the gene matches: 5. This CDR3 is built from 14 residues. Germline V gene lookup returns CDR1 SGHDT and CDR2 YYEEEE. CDR3 amino acids: CASSGRDRDYEQYV. CDR3 bases: TGTGCCAGCAGCGGCAGGGACAGGGACTACGAGCAGTACGTC.

The rearrangement joins TRBV10-1 to TRBJ2-5, with 10 bases fitting TRBD1. The CDR3 runs to 16 residues. V lost 2 bases, J lost 5 bases, and 8 bases stayed unmatched. In germline, CDR1 is WNHNN, CDR2 SYGVQD (reference sequence). The CDR3 region has the DNA TGCGCCAGCAGTGAGACGGGACAGGGGATTCGGGAGACCCAGTACTTC. Encoded protein: CASSETGQGIRETQYF.

The V gene is TRBV27, the J gene TRBJ2-3, with a tentative D call TRBD2 (6 bases). V lost 3 bases and J 0 bases, leaving 10 bases between the germline ends. Germline V gene data show CDR1 as MNHEY and CDR2 as SMNVEV (reference sequence). This CDR3 region has 15 residues. Here the CDR3 DNA reads TGTGCCAGCAGTTTTAGCGGACTTAGCACAGATACGCAGTATTTT. Its protein is CASSFSGLSTDTQYF.

The chain recombines TRBV30 with TRBJ1-5, with D perhaps TRBD1 (5 bases). Germline-derived CDR1 and CDR2 are GTSNPN and SVGIG (reference sequence). Trimming left V 0 bases short and J 2 bases short, with 5 bases between. The CDR3 is 13 amino acids. The CDR3 DNA sequence: TGTGCCTGGAGTGTAGGGGGCAATCAGCCCCAGCATTTT. It codes for CAWSVGGNQPQHF.

The chain uses TRBV6-5 and TRBJ2-1, with TRBD2 identical over 14 bases. Germline V gene sequence: CDR1 MNHEY, CDR2 SVGAGI. The CDR3 runs to 15 residues. The J segment lost 8 bases and the V segment lost 6 bases, leaving 6 bases of the junction unmatched. The CDR3 spells CASSPGTSGSYEQFF. CDR3 in DNA: TGTGCCAGCAGCCCCGGGACTAGCGGGAGTTATGAGCAGTTCTTC.

The V gene is TRBV4-1, the J gene TRBJ1-2, with 7 bases matching TRBD1. CDR1 MGHRA and CDR2 YSYEKL come from the germline V gene. Unmatched junction bases numbered 9, after V lost 1 base and J lost 4 bases. The CDR3 is made up of 16 amino acids. CDR3 in DNA: TGCGCCAGCAGCCAAGCCCGGGACAGAGTCATCTATGGCTACACCTTC. This encodes CASSQARDRVIYGYTF.

This chain links TRBV6-5 with TRBJ2-5; 10 nucleotides align to TRBD1. V lost 0 bases and J lost 4; bases outside the gene matches: 5. CDR3 length: 16 residues. Looked up from germline, CDR1 is MNHEY and CDR2 is SVGAGI. In DNA form, the CDR3 reads TGTGCCAGCAGTTACTCAGACAGGGGGCTTGGAGAGACCCAGTACTTC. It translates to CASSYSDRGLGETQYF.

This chain joins TRBV4-1 and TRBJ2-1; no definite D call. CDR1 and CDR2 (germline): MGHRA, YSYEKL. Trimming removed 5 bases from V and 4 bases from J, with 12 bases in between. The CDR3 covers 14 residues. The CDR3 spells CASSFSEVYNEQFF. CDR3 bases: TGCGCCAGCAGCTTTAGTGAGGTGTACAATGAGCAGTTCTTC.